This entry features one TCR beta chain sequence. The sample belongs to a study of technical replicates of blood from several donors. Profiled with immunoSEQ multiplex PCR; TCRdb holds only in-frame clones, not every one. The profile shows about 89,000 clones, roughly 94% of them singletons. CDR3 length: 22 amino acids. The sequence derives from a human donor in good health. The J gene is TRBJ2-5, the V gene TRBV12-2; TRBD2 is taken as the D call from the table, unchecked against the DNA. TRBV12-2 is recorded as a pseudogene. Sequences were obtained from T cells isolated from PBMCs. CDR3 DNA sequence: TGTGCAAGTCGCCGGGTAGGGCTAGCGGGAGAAGAGTTCTTCTCCCCGAAAGAGACCCAGTACTTC. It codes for CASRRVGLAGEEFFSPKETQYF.